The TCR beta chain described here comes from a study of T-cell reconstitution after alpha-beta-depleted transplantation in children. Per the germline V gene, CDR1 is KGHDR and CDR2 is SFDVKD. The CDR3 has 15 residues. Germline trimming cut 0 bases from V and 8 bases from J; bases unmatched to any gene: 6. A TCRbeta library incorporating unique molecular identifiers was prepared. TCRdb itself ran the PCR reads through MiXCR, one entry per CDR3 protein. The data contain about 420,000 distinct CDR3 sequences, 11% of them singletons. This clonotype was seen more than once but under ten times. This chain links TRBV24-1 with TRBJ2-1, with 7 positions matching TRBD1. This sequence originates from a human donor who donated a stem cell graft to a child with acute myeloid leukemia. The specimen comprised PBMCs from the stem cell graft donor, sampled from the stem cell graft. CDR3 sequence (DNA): TGTGCCACCAGTGATTTGCATGAGGGGGCGTATGAGCAGTTCTTC. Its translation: CATSDLHEGAYEQFF.